This T cell receptor (beta chain) was profiled in a study of blood T cell repertoires in COVID-19. Study at large: From T cells, B-cell-depleted T cells, or PBMCs came the material, which was cDNA or gDNA.

Those who participated ranged in age from 18 to 89 years and resided in roughly 26 US areas. Participant reports of clinical history set cohort assignment. In the source study's methods: Reference gene primer amplification gave estimated nucleated cell counts. This table comes from immunoSEQ multiplex PCR, and its TCRdb copy is limited to in-frame clones, with some not included. Clonal size and the V and J genes are those of that table, whereas D and trimming came from the DNA. This table has 210,000 or so clones, approximately 80% appearing once. V gave up 4 bases and J gave up 4 bases; unmatched junction bases: 8. The CDR3 covers 15 residues. Looked up from germline, CDR1 is MDHEN and CDR2 is SYDVKM.

This receptor was identified in a man between 25 and 39 years old with acute COVID-19. This chain joins TRBV28 and TRBJ2-3; 7 positions match TRBD2. Sequencing was carried out using PBMCs or T cells enriched from blood (not recorded which). For the CDR3, the DNA is TGTGCCAGCAGTTCCATTGCGGGGGTTGCAGATACGCAGTATTTT. Amino acid sequence: CASSSIAGVADTQYF.